A single sample gave rise to the 4 T cell receptor beta chains below, sequenced in a study of regulatory T cells in long-lasting Graves disease. Investigators prepared the TCR beta libraries by applying iRepertoire HTBI primers and Arm-PCR of CDR3 regions. TCRdb reprocessed the multiplex PCR reads with MiXCR, giving one entry per CDR3 protein. The sample shows some 440,000 distinct CDR3 sequences, roughly 20% of them seen only once. Time point described: persistent/refractory GD, antithyroid drugs over 5 years with positive TRAb. PBMC RNA served as the TCR library source. The source material was peripheral blood mononuclear cells (PBMCs), sampled when the disease was refractory, from a patient treated with antithyroid drugs. The receptors shown here come from a female donor with Graves disease.

The chain joins TRBV29-1 to TRBJ1-2; a possible D gene is TRBD1 (5 bases). Trimming stripped 4 bases from V and 7 bases from J, with 19 bases between. Germline V gene lookup returns CDR1 SQVTM and CDR2 ANQGSEA. CDR3 length: 14 residues. The CDR3 spells CSVAGTAIPSGYTF. DNA for the CDR3: TGCAGCGTTGCGGGGACGGCCATCCCGAGTGGCTACACCTTC. The whole variable domain, filled in from reference TRBV29-1 and TRBJ1-2, reads SAVISQKPSRDICQRGTSLTIQCQVDSQVTMMFWYRQQPGQSLTLIATANQGSEATYESGFVIDKFPISRPNLTFSTLTVSNMSPEDSSIYLCSVAGTAIPSGYTFGSGTRLTVV.

The rearrangement joins TRBV20-1 to TRBJ2-1, with 13 bases matching TRBD2. Germline V lookup: CDR1 DFQATT, CDR2 SNEGSKA (reference sequence). With V trimmed by 3 bases and J by 8 bases, 7 bases remained unmatched. CDR3 length: 15 residues. The CDR3 region is CSARGTSGITHEQFF. In nucleotides, the CDR3 is TGCAGTGCTAGGGGGACTAGCGGGATTACGCATGAGCAGTTCTTC.

In its sample, this clonotype was seen a few times. The chain couples TRBV5-1 to TRBJ2-1; 9 nucleotides line up with TRBD2. J lost 8 bases, V lost 4 bases, and 16 bases had no gene match. The CDR3 consists of 17 residues. CDR1 SGHRS and CDR2 YFSETQ come from the germline V gene. The chain's CDR3 is CASSSTGLAQPWDEQFF. The CDR3 DNA follows: TGCGCCAGCAGCAGCACTGGACTAGCGCAACCTTGGGATGAGCAGTTCTTC.

The J gene is TRBJ2-5, the V gene TRBV7-9, with D tentatively TRBD2 (5 bases). The CDR3 extends over 14 amino acids. Germline-derived CDR1 and CDR2 are SEHNR and FQNEAQ (reference sequence). Trimming took 4 bases from V and 5 from J, leaving 14 bases between them. In DNA form, the CDR3 reads TGTGCCAGCAGCTCCCCCACTAGACCCGAGACCCAGTACTTC. Translating it yields CASSSPTRPETQYF.